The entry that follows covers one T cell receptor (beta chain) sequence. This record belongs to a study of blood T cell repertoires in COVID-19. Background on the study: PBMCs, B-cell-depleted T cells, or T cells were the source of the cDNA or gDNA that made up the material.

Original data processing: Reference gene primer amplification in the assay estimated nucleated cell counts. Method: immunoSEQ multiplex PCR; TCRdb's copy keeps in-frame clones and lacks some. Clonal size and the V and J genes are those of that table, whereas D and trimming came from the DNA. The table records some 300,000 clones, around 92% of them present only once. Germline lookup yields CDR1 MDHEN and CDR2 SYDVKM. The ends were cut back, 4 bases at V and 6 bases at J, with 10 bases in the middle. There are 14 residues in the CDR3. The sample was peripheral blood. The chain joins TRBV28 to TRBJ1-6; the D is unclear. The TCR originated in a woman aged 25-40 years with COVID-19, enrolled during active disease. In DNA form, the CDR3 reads TGTGCCAGCAGTTCCCCCTCCCTTAATTCACCCCTCCACTTT. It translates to CASSSPSLNSPLHF.